The 8 T cell receptor beta chains below were found in one sample sequenced in a study of Ad26.COV2.S vaccination and SARS-CoV-2 variants. Measured with immunoSEQ multiplex PCR; TCRdb has only the in-frame clones, and not every one. This sample has some 640,000 clones, with about 89% found just once. Treatment given: some 20 received Ad26.COV2.S at low or high dose, single or two shots; about 5 received placebo; per-sample allocation not given. The investigators took samples on day 63 after the first vaccine or placebo injection. The sequencing used peripheral blood, collected in a trial of Ad26.COV2.S vaccine versus placebo. The receptor source for this set is a person between 18 and 65 years old who received the Ad26.COV2.S COVID-19 vaccine or a placebo.

The rearrangement uses TRBV27 and TRBJ1-4; D is unclear. V lost 6 bases and J lost 7, with 15 bases in between. Germline CDR1 MNHEY, CDR2 SMNVEV (reference sequence). There are 14 residues in the CDR3. CDR3 in amino acids: CASRPRGELEKLFF. CDR3 nucleotides: TGTGCCAGCAGGCCACGCGGGGAGCTTGAAAAACTGTTTTTT.

The V gene is TRBV14, the J gene TRBJ1-2; 7 nucleotides align to TRBD1. This CDR3 has 13 residues. The junction had 5 bases not matched to a gene; V was cut back by 3 bases and J by 7 bases. CDR1 and CDR2 (germline): SGHDN, FVKESK. The CDR3 DNA reads as TGTGCCAGCAGCCACCGACAGGGAGGTGGCTACACCTTC. It specifies CASSHRQGGGYTF.

Remarks on this clone: Other DNA sequences in the sample encode the same CDR3. V and J are TRBV5-1 and TRBJ1-2, with 7 bases matching TRBD1. V shed 0 bases and J 3 bases; nucleotides not matched to a gene: 2. The germline CDR1 and CDR2 sequences are SGHRS and YFSETQ. There are 14 residues in the CDR3. CDR3 nucleotides: TGCGCCAGCAGCTTGGCCGGGACAGACTATGGCTACACCTTC. As protein: CASSLAGTDYGYTF.

As concerns this clone: Other DNA variants within this sample encode the same CDR3. The gene calls are TRBV29-1 and TRBJ2-7; D is possibly TRBD2 (5 bases). The CDR3 totals 13 residues. With 4 bases removed from V and 0 bases from J, the gap between germline ends came to 10 bases. Per the germline V gene, CDR1 is SQVTM and CDR2 is ANQGSEA. The CDR3 DNA reads as TGCAGCGTTGGAGACGGGAACTCCTACGAGCAGTACTTC. It codes for CSVGDGNSYEQYF.

V and J are TRBV29-1 and TRBJ2-7; D remains ambiguous. Per germline, CDR1 SQVTM and CDR2 ANQGSEA. The CDR3 has 11 residues. Trimming left V 4 bases short and J 7 bases short, with 11 bases between. In DNA, the CDR3 is TGCAGCGTTGTAGGGCACGGGGAGCAGTACTTC. Its protein product is CSVVGHGEQYF.

This sequence joins TRBV4-2 and TRBJ1-4, with D maybe TRBD1 (6 bases). There are 17 residues in the CDR3. Trimming removed 0 bases at V and 3 bases at J, with 14 bases between. The germline CDR1 and CDR2 sequences are LGHNA and YNFKEQ. The CDR3 coding sequence is TGTGCCAGCAGCCAAGATCTGACGGCAGGGGCTAATGAAAAACTGTTTTTT. Amino acids: CASSQDLTAGANEKLFF.

CDR3 residues: CASSLGGDQPQHF. CDR3 bases: TGTGCCAGCAGCTTAGGGGGGGATCAGCCCCAGCATTTT. This chain uses TRBV5-6 with TRBJ1-5; tentative D call: TRBD1 (6 bases). The CDR3 sequence is 13 residues long. Trimming cost V 2 bases and J 5 bases, with 8 bases left between them. CDR1 and CDR2 (germline): SGHDT, YYEEEE.

The chain's CDR3 is CASSLDSGGSQETQYF. The CDR3 region has the DNA TGTGCCAGCAGCTTAGACTCGGGGGGAAGCCAAGAGACCCAGTACTTC. The chain joins TRBV7-8 to TRBJ2-5, with TRBD2 matching over 7 bases. This CDR3 is 16 amino acids long. V lost 1 base and J lost 1; bases outside the gene matches: 6. CDR1 is SGHVS and CDR2 is FQNEAQ in the germline V gene.